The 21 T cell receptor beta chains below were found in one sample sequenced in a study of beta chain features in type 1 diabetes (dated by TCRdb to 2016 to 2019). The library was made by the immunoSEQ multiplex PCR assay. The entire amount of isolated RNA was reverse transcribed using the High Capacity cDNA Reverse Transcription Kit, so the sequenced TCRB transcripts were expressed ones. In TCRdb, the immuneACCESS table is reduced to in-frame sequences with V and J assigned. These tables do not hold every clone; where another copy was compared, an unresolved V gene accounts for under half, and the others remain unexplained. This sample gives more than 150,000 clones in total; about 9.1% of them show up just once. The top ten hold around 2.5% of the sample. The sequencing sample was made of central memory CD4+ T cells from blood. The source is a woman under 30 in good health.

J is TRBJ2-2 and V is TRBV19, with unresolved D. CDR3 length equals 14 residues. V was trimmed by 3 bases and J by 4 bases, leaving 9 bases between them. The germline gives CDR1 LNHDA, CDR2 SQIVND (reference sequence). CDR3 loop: CASSIGGFTGELFF. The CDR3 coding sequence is TGTGCCAGTAGTATCGGCGGCTTCACCGGGGAGCTGTTTTTT.

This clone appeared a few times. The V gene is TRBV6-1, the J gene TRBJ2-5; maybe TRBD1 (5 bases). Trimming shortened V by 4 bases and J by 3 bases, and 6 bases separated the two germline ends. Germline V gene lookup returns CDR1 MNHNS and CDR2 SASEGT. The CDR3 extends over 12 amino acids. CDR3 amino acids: CASSAREETQYF. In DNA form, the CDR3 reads TGTGCCAGCAGTGCCAGGGAAGAGACCCAGTACTTC.

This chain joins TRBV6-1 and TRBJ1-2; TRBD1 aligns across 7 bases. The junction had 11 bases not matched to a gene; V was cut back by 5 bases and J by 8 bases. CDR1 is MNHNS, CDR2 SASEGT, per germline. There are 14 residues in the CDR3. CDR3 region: CASSLLGQSGGYTF. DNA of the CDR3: TGTGCCAGCAGTTTGTTGGGACAGAGTGGCGGCTACACCTTC.

This chain's CDR3 is CASSLPQAATSTDTQYF. Here the CDR3 DNA reads TGCGCCAGCAGCTTGCCCCAGGCAGCCACTAGCACAGATACGCAGTATTTT. The V and J genes are TRBV5-1 and TRBJ2-3; D gene unclear. The germline V gene has CDR1 SGHRS and CDR2 YFSETQ. CDR3 length: 17 residues. The V end lost 1 base, the J end lost 0 bases, and 15 bases lay between the germline ends.

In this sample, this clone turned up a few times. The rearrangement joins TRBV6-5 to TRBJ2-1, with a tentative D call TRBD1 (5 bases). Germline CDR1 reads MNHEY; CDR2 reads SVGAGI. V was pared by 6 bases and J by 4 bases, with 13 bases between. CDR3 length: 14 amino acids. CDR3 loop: CASSYDRQYNEQFF. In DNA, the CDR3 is TGTGCCAGCAGCTACGACAGACAATACAATGAGCAGTTCTTC.

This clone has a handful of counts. CDR3 in amino acids: CASSGQGFSYEQYF. Written as DNA, the CDR3 is TGTGCCAGCTCGGGTCAGGGCTTTTCTTACGAGCAGTACTTC. The V gene is TRBV6-1, the J gene TRBJ2-7, with D maybe TRBD1 (5 bases). V gave up 8 bases and J gave up 4 bases, with 18 bases separating them. In germline, CDR1 is MNHNS, CDR2 SASEGT. The CDR3 runs 14 residues.

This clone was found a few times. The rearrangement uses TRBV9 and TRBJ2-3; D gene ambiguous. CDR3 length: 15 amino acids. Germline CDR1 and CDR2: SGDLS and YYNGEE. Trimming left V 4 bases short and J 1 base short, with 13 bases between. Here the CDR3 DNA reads TGTGCCAGCAGCAGATCCGGAGCGCGCACAGATACGCAGTATTTT. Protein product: CASSRSGARTDTQYF.

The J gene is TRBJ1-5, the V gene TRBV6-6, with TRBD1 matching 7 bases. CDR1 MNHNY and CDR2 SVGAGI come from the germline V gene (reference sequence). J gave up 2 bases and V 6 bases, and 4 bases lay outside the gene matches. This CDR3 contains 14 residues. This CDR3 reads CASRSTGGNQPQHF. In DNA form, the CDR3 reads TGTGCCAGCAGATCTACAGGGGGCAATCAGCCCCAGCATTTT.

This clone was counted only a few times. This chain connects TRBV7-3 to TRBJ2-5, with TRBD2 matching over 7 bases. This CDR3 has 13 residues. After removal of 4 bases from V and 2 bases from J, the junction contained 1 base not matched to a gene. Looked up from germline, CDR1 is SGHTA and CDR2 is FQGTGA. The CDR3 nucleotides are TGTGCCAGCAGCTCGGGACTACAAGAGACCCAGTACTTC. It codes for CASSSGLQETQYF. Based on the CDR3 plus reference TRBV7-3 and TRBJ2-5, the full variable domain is GAGVSQTPSNKVTEKGKYVELRCDPISGHTALYWYRQSLGQGPEFLIYFQGTGAADDSGLPNDRFFAVRPEGSVSTLKIQRTERGDSAVYLCASSSGLQETQYFGPGTRLLVL.

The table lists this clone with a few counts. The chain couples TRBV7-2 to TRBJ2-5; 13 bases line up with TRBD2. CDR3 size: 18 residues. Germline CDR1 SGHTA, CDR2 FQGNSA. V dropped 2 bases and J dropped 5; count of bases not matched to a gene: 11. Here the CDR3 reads CASSLSWTSGGPGETQYF. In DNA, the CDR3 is TGTGCCAGCAGCTTATCGTGGACTAGCGGGGGCCCTGGGGAGACCCAGTACTTC.

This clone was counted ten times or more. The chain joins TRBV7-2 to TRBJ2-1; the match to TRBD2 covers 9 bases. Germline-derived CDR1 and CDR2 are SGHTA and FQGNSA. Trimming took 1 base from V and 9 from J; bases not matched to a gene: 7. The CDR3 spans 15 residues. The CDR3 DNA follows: TGTGCCAGCAGCTTAGGGGCTAGCGGGACCCCTGAGCAGTTCTTC. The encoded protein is CASSLGASGTPEQFF.

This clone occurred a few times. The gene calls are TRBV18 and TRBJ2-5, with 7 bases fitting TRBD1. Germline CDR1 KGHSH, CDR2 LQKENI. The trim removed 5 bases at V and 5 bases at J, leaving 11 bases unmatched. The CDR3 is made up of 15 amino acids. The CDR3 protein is CASSVPGTVQETQYF. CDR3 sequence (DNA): TGTGCCAGCTCAGTACCAGGGACAGTTCAGGAGACCCAGTACTTC.

For the CDR3, the DNA is TGTGCCAGCAGCGCAATACAGAACACTGAAGCTTTCTTT. Translating gives CASSAIQNTEAFF. The genes are TRBV7-3 and TRBJ1-1, with D hard to call. Trimming shortened V by 5 bases and J by 1 base, and 8 bases separated the two germline ends. This CDR3 has 13 amino acids. Germline V gene sequence: CDR1 SGHTA, CDR2 FQGTGA.

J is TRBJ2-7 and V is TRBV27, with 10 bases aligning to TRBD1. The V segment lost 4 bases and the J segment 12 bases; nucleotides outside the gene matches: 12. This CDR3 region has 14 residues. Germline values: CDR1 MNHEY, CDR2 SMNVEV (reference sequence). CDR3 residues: CASSSLSRDRGRYF. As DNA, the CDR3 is TGTGCCAGCAGTTCGTTGTCCCGGGACAGGGGACGGTACTTC.

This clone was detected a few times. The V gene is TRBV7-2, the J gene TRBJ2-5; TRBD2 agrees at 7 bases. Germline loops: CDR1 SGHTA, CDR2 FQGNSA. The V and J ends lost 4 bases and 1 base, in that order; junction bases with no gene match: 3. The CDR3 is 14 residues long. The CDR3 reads CASSSREVQETQYF. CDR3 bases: TGTGCCAGCAGCTCACGGGAGGTCCAAGAGACCCAGTACTTC.

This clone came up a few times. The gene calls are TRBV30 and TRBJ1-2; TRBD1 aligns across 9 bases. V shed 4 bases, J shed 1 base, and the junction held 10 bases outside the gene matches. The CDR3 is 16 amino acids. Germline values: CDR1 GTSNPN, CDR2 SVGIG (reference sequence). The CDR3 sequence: CAWTSVRDRVNYGYTF. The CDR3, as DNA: TGTGCCTGGACATCAGTCCGGGACAGGGTTAACTATGGCTACACCTTC.

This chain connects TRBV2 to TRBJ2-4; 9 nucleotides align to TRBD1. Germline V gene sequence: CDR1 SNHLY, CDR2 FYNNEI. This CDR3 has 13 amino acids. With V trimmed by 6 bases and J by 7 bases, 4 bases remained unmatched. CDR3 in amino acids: CASRAGQGNIQYF. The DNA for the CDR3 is TGTGCCAGCAGGGCGGGACAGGGTAACATTCAGTACTTC.

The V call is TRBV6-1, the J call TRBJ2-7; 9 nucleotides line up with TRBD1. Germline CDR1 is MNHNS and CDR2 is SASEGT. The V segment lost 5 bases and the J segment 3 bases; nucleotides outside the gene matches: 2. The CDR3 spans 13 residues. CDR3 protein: CASSPTGGYEQYF. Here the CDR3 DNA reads TGTGCCAGCAGTCCGACAGGGGGCTACGAGCAGTACTTC.

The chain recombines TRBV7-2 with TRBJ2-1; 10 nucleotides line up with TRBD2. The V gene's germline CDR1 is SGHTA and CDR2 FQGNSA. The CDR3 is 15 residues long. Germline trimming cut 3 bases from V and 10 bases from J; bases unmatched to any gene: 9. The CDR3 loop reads CASSLTASGSQEQFF. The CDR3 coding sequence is TGTGCCAGCAGCTTGACGGCTAGCGGGAGTCAAGAGCAGTTCTTC.

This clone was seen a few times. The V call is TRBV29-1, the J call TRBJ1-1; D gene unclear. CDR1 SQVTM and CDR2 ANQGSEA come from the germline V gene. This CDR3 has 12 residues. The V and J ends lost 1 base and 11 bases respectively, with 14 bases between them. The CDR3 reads CSVEVGRLEAFF. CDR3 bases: TGCAGCGTTGAAGTGGGGAGGTTGGAGGCTTTCTTT.

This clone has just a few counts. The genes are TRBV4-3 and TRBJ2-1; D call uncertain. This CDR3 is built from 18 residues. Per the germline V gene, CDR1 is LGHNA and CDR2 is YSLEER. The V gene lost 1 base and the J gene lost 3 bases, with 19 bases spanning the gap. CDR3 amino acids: CASSQAPSTEWLYNEQFF. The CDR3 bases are TGCGCCAGCAGCCAAGCACCCTCTACGGAGTGGCTCTACAATGAGCAGTTCTTC.